This entry is about one T cell receptor beta chain. This specimen belongs to a study of blood T cell repertoires in COVID-19. About the research overall: COVID-19 samples collected from the United States, Italy and Spain covered acute and convalescent phases. T cells, B-cell-depleted T cells, or PBMCs provided the cDNA or gDNA that served as material.

Participants in the exposed group had met a COVID-19 case in the 2 weeks before joining the study. Germline loops: CDR1 MNHEY, CDR2 SVGAGI. V dropped 6 bases and J dropped 0; count of bases not matched to a gene: 4. The CDR3 covers 14 residues. As processed by the authors: For nucleated cells, counts were estimated from reference gene primer amplification. Assay used: immunoSEQ multiplex PCR; TCRdb lists only in-frame clones, some missing. The DNA gave D and trimming, while V, J and clone size come from that table. The table shows approximately 300,000 clones, with 90% occurring only once. V and J are TRBV6-5 and TRBJ2-7; 8 bases are shared with TRBD1. The source of this sequence is a woman aged 25-40 years who had been exposed to COVID-19. Sequencing input: PBMCs or T cells enriched from blood (not recorded which). This chain's CDR3 is CASRRDRSSYEQYF. CDR3 bases: TGTGCCAGCAGAAGGGACAGGAGCTCCTACGAGCAGTACTTC.